These 3 T cell receptor beta chains came from one sample sequenced in a study of cytomegalovirus exposure and HLA in healthy donors. 13 Jbeta primers and 60 Vbeta primers were used for the PCR. Repertoires were generated with immunoSEQ multiplex PCR, while TCRdb's copy carries only in-frame clones and drops some. This table holds about 110,000 clones, approximately 69% found once. Specimen: PBMCs. The receptors stem from a middle-aged woman in good health and CMV-seropositive.

This chain connects TRBV6-1 to TRBJ1-2, with 7 bases identical to TRBD1. After removal of 6 bases from V and 8 bases from J, the junction contained 6 bases not matched to a gene. Germline V gene lookup returns CDR1 MNHNS and CDR2 SASEGT. The CDR3 length is 12 residues. This chain's CDR3 is CASRLQGYGYTF. The CDR3 bases are TGTGCCAGCAGATTACAGGGGTACGGCTACACCTTC.

V usage is TRBV18 and J usage is TRBJ2-3; the D gene is possibly TRBD2 (7 bases). The CDR3 sequence is 17 residues long. The ends were cut back, 3 bases at V and 3 bases at J, with 19 bases in the middle. Germline CDR1 is KGHSH and CDR2 is LQKENI. The CDR3 is CASSPSRTEGGTDTQYF. CDR3 nucleotides: TGTGCCAGCTCACCTTCAAGAACAGAGGGGGGGACAGATACGCAGTATTTT.

In its sample, this clone was seen once. The rearrangement joins TRBV9 to TRBJ2-7; D call uncertain. With 1 base removed from V and 1 base from J, the gap between germline ends came to 12 bases. This CDR3 spans 15 amino acids. Looked up from germline, CDR1 is SGDLS and CDR2 is YYNGEE. The CDR3 is CASSVNPTSSYEQYF. The CDR3 coding sequence is TGTGCCAGCAGCGTAAACCCGACATCTTCCTACGAGCAGTACTTC.